This T cell receptor (beta chain) was obtained from a study of CD8 T cells in Susac syndrome. The RNA, about 0.5 to 1 ug, was put through reverse transcription using random hexamers. The amplification used immunoSEQ multiplex PCR on TCR beta CDR3; it spanned 54 Vbeta and 13 Jbeta. One entry per CDR3 protein, called by TCRdb with MiXCR from the immunoSEQ multiplex PCR reads. The sample has just over 150,000 distinct CDR3 sequences; roughly 94% are singletons. The T cells that were sequenced for TCR beta were CD8+ and CD4+ cells from blood. Each multiple sclerosis control was a treatment-naive patient with relapsing-remitting disease that was either stable or active. Negative magnetic isolation gave CD8+ and CD4+ cells; FACS enriched CD8+ TEMRA. This sequence was found in a human donor with multiple sclerosis. The sample taken for sequencing was CD8+ T cells from PBMCs.

The CDR3 reads CASSLSKGALFF. The CDR3 DNA follows: TGTGCCAGCAGTTTATCGAAGGGCGCGCTGTTTTTT. The V gene is TRBV27, the J gene TRBJ1-4; no firm D call. The CDR3 length is 12 residues. Germline V lookup: CDR1 MNHEY, CDR2 SMNVEV (reference sequence). V dropped 0 bases and J dropped 14 bases, with 10 bases sitting between them.